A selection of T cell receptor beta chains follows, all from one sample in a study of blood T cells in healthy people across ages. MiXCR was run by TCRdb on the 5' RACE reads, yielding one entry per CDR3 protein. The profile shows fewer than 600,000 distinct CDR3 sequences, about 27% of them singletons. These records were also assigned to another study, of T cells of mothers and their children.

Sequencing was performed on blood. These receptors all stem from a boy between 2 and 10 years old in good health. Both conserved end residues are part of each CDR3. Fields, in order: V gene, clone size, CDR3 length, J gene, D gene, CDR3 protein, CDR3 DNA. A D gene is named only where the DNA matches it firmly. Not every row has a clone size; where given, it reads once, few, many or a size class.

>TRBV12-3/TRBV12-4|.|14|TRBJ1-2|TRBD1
CAGSRADRGHGYPF
TGTGCCGGCAGTAGGGCTGACAGGGGCCATGGCTACCCCTTC
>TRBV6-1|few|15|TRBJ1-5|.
CASSERGFNNQPQHF
TGTGCCAGCAGTGAAAGGGGGTTTAACAATCAGCCCCAGCATTTT
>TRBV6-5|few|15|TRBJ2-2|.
CASSYRTPNTGELFF
TGTGCCAGCAGTTACCGGACTCCGAACACCGGGGAGCTGTTTTTT
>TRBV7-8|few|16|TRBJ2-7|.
CASSLDFGRESYEQYF
TGTGCCAGCAGCTTAGACTTCGGCAGGGAGTCCTACGAGCAGTACTTC
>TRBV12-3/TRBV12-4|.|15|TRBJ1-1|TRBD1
CASSFMAGTGKEAFF
TGTGCCAGCAGTTTTATGGCCGGGACAGGGAAAGAAGCTTTCTTT
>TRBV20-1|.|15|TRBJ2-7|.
CSAHLPGRSSYEQYF
TGCAGTGCCCACCTTCCGGGACGCAGCTCCTACGAGCAGTACTTC
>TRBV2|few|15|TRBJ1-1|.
CASSATRGMNTEAFF
TGTGCCAGCAGTGCAACTCGGGGTATGAACACTGAAGCTTTCTTT
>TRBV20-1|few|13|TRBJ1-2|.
CSARESLNYGYTF
TGCAGTGCTAGGGAGTCTCTAAACTATGGCTACACCTTC
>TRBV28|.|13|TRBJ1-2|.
CASSPRLVRGYTF
TGTGCCAGCAGCCCTCGTTTGGTGAGAGGCTACACCTTC
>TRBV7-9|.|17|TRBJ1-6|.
CASSSISSAGRGSPLHF
TGTGCCAGCAGCTCAATCAGCAGTGCGGGACGGGGTTCACCCCTCCACTTT
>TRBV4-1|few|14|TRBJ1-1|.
CASSPFSAVGTAFF
TGCGCCAGCAGCCCCTTCTCAGCGGTCGGGACAGCTTTCTTT
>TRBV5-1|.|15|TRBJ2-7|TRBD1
CASQTSTGFRYEQYF
TGCGCCAGCCAAACATCGACAGGGTTTCGTTACGAGCAGTACTTC
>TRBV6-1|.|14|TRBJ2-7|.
CASSEAQGPYEQYF
TGTGCCAGCAGTGAAGCCCAGGGTCCCTACGAGCAGTACTTC
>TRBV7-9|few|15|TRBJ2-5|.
CASSLPLGERETQYF
TGTGCCAGCAGCTTGCCCCTGGGGGAACGAGAGACCCAGTACTTC
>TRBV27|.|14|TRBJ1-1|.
CASSLTVLNTEAFF
TGTGCCAGCAGTTTAACAGTATTGAACACTGAAGCTTTCTTT
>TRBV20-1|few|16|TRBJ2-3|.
CSARDYRVGLGDTQYF
TGCAGTGCTAGAGACTACAGGGTGGGTTTGGGAGATACGCAGTATTTT